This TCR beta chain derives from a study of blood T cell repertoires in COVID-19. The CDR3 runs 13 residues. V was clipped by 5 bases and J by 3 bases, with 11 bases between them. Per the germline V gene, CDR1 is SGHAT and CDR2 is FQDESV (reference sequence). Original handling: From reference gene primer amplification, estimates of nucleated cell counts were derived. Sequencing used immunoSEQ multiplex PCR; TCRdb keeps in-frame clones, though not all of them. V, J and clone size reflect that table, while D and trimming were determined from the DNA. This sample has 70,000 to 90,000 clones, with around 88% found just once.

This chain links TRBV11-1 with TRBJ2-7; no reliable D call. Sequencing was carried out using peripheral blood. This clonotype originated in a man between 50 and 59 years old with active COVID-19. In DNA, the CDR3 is TGTGCCAGCAGCCTACAGAGTTACTACGAGCAGTACTTC. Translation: CASSLQSYYEQYF.